The table lists the clone carrying this T cell receptor beta chain with a count of one. Its antigen remains unidentified. The sample belongs to a study of blood T cells in healthy people across ages. Study results and caveats: Long-lived and aged donors differed, with more naive CD4+ cells and higher diversity in the long-lived. In older individuals, TCR beta diversity per million T cells was lower, falling roughly linearly with age.

Sample-barcoded 5' priming and a J-beta primer mix drove a second PCR of roughly 6 to 12 cycles. TCRdb fed the 5' RACE reads into MiXCR, producing one record per CDR3 protein. Among about 1.4 million distinct CDR3 sequences, 55% to 75% were seen once, and the ten largest hold over 5%. This CDR3 comprises 16 residues. Germline-derived CDR1 and CDR2 are MNHEY and SVGAGI. V and J are TRBV6-5 and TRBJ2-5; 9 bases agree with TRBD2. The end of the DNA fits TRBJ2-1 better, so the J call may be wrong. Material: blood. The TCR was taken from a man between 18 and 35 years old in good health. In DNA, the CDR3 is TGTGCCAGCAGTTACCTGGGGCGGGAGGGCCGAGAGACCCAGTTCTTC. Amino acid sequence: CASSYLGREGRETQFF.